This T cell receptor beta chain was retrieved from a study of shared clonotypes between healthy human individuals (dated by TCRdb to 2020 to 2021). Background on the whole study: Three men and a couple of women, aged 18 to 49 years, made up the cohort. Per donor, leukapheresis produced somewhere between about 0.94 and 8.9 billion PBMCs. To increase sequencing depth and limit assay-specific biases, TCR repertoire library preparation and sequencing were carried out by different laboratories using diverse techniques. To estimate repertoire size and how much clonotypes are shared between individuals, the study performed deep sequencing of blood TCR repertoires from roughly five healthy adults. For each donor, CD4 naive and CD4 memory were each given three plates, CD8 naive was given two plates, and CD8 memory was given one plate.

The CDR3, from cysteine to phenylalanine, totals 14 residues. Just CDR3 DNA is preserved here, 42 bases in frame from base 1. CDR1 and CDR2, looked up from the germline V gene (reference sequence), are LNHNV and YYDKDF. V is pruned by 1 base and J by 7 bases, leaving 6 bases of the junction without a gene match. As to this clone: This receptor's antigen is unknown. No base-level quality is on record; no much larger clone is a single base apart.

Using the deep immunoSEQ assay, multiplex PCR amplified TCR CDR3 regions from genomic DNA. For each cell subset, the extracted genomic DNA was distributed evenly across all wells of several immunoSEQ 96-well plates, and each plate served as one replicate. For sorted subsets, around 200 ng genomic DNA, equal to 30,000 or so T cell genomes, was loaded into each replicate PCR. The purified libraries were quantified using a Qubit 3.0 fluorometer, sized with a Bioanalyzer 2100, and then quantified again using the KAPA Library Quantification kit. Every immunoSEQ 96-well plate was sequenced on a separate single-read 150-cycle Illumina NextSeq 550 flow cell. On the authors' methods: The immunoSEQ output contained only junctional sequences without quality scores, so filtering could not match that applied to full-length reads. To assign V/J genes and CDR3, sequences were annotated using PyIR, a Python wrapper for IgBLAST v1.9, with IMGT germline references. Reads were filtered out if the reads had weak V/J assignments (E-value above 1e-6), no CDR3, stop codons, out-of-frame junctions, or ambiguous translated residues. V3J clonotypes were defined as sequences sharing an identical inferred V gene, J gene, and CDR3 amino acid sequence. Percentage overlap between repertoires was calculated by dividing the number of shared unique clonotypes by the size of the smaller repertoire. Richness of each repertoire was evaluated using RTK rarefaction, the Chao1 estimator, and Recon v2.1 estimates of unobserved clonotypes. Generation probabilities for all TCRbeta clonotypes obtained by the gDNA method from several donors were computed using OLGA. The table comes from immuneACCESS by way of TCRdb, which keeps in-frame sequences with V and J called. Part of the clones is missing from these tables; in studies checked, under half for an unresolved V gene and the rest for unknown reasons. For V, J and clone size, that table is used; D and trimming come from the DNA. In all, the sample holds more than 2 million clones, and roughly 95% of those were seen once. The biggest ten clones account for roughly 0.13% of the sample.

The paper's findings and limits, for the study overall: Pairwise subsampling indicated that sequencing depth was expected to affect the degree of clonotype sharing among donors. Because the study included a small number of donors, the genetic and exposure-history diversity represented was limited. Rarefaction of sorted-subset datasets indicated incomplete sequencing despite the large sequencing depth. Higher generation probabilities were observed for clonotypes shared by all four sorted-subset donors than for non-shared clonotypes. Approximately 4.8% of naive CD4, roughly 3.6% of naive CD8, roughly 2.5% of memory CD4, and 0.4% of memory CD8 clonotypes were shared across several donors. Only blood was sampled, and tissue TCR repertoires likely differ from those in blood. Larger estimated clonotype richness was generally found for naive subsets than for memory subsets.

The donors were healthy, HIV-negative adults with no recently reported acute infections or vaccinations. All donors were Caucasian adults living in Nashville, Tennessee, USA. CD4+ T cells were enriched by magnetic negative selection; naive cells were then positively selected on CD45RA, and the negative fraction formed the memory subset. Blood was obtained by leukapheresis, after which PBMCs were separated by Ficoll-Histopaque density gradient centrifugation and cryopreserved in liquid nitrogen vapor phase. Purity and quantity of every magnetically sorted T cell population were checked by analytical flow cytometry. From each sorted fraction, genomic DNA was isolated and quantified by UV absorbance on a Nanodrop 2000c.

Sequencing was performed on naive CD4+ T cells sorted from blood. The intended sense of this specimen's cell subset or site label: CD45RA+ positively selected. This chain is built from TRBV15 and TRBJ1-2, and 7 junction bases match TRBD1. The source is a man aged 18 to 30 in good health. CDR3 protein: CATSRAFRDSGYTF. The nucleotides are TGTGCCACCAGCAGAGCGTTCAGGGACAGTGGCTACACCTTC.